Each of the 21 T cell receptor beta chains below was sequenced from the same sample in a study of T-cell reconstitution after alpha-beta-depleted transplantation in children. Construction of the TCRbeta library involved unique molecular identifiers. TCRdb ran MiXCR on the PCR reads and lists one entry per CDR3 protein. In the table there are 80,000 or so distinct CDR3 sequences, around 14% of which are singletons. Sequencing used PBMCs, mostly from graft donor cells, obtained 180 days after TCRalphabeta/CD19-depleted stem cell transplant. Receptors originate from a male patient aged 2 to 10 who had a stem cell transplant for acute lymphoblastic leukemia, so the T cells may come from the graft donor.

This clonotype was counted at least ten times. The gene calls are TRBV29-1 and TRBJ2-3, with a weak D call TRBD2 (6 bases). This CDR3 has 11 residues. Germline V gives CDR1 SQVTM, CDR2 ANQGSEA. Between the trimmed V and J ends, which lost 4 bases and 13 bases, there was a span of 15 bases. CDR3 protein: CSVVDPGVEYF. The DNA of the CDR3 is TGCAGCGTTGTGGACCCGGGGGTGGAGTATTTT.

The chain recombines TRBV14 with TRBJ2-7, with TRBD2 matching over 7 bases. Trimming at V came to 2 bases and at J to 3 bases, leaving 4 bases not matched to a gene. The CDR3 sequence is 14 residues long. CDR1 and CDR2 (germline): SGHDN, FVKESK. The CDR3 reads CASSQPLAVYEQYF. DNA of the CDR3: TGTGCCAGCAGCCAACCTCTAGCGGTCTACGAGCAGTACTTC.

This clonotype was counted a few times. The chain has TRBV20-1 and TRBJ2-7; D is ambiguous. Germline V lookup: CDR1 DFQATT, CDR2 SNEGSKA (reference sequence). Trimming removed 3 bases from V and 1 base from J, with 16 bases in between. The CDR3 extends over 15 amino acids. CDR3 amino acids: CSARLAGHTSYEQYF. As DNA, the CDR3 is TGCAGTGCTAGGTTAGCAGGTCATACTTCCTACGAGCAGTACTTC.

There are a few counts of this clonotype. The chain carries TRBV20-1 and TRBJ2-5; TRBD2 aligns across 13 bases. V lost 1 base and J lost 4; bases outside the gene matches: 12. The CDR3 has 18 residues. CDR1 DFQATT and CDR2 SNEGSKA come from the germline V gene (reference sequence). The CDR3 nucleotides are TGCAGTGCTAGAGGCCCCTTAGGACTAGCGGGAGCTCTAGAGACCCAGTACTTC. Its protein product is CSARGPLGLAGALETQYF.

The sample holds a few counts of this clonotype. This sequence joins TRBV28 and TRBJ2-2, with a weak D call TRBD2 (6 bases). Germline V gene sequence: CDR1 MDHEN, CDR2 SYDVKM. V lost 3 bases and J lost 7, with 12 bases in between. This CDR3 is 14 amino acids long. The CDR3 bases are TGTGCCAGCAGTTTCCAGCGACTAGTCGGGGAGCTGTTTTTT. It codes for CASSFQRLVGELFF.

This clonotype came up many times. The CDR3 DNA sequence: TGTGCCATCAGCCCGGGACAGATGAACACTGAAGCTTTCTTT. Encoded protein: CAISPGQMNTEAFF. The genes are TRBV10-3 and TRBJ1-1; TRBD1 aligns across 7 bases. The CDR3 consists of 14 residues. J lost 0 bases, V lost 6 bases, and 4 bases had no gene match. Looked up from germline, CDR1 is ENHRY and CDR2 is SYGVKD.

This clonotype has a handful of counts. V and J are TRBV29-1 and TRBJ1-1; D is undetermined. The CDR3 is 12 amino acids. From germline, CDR1 is SQVTM and CDR2 ANQGSEA. Trimming removed 3 bases at V and 0 bases at J, with 5 bases between. CDR3 amino acids: CSVDRMNTEAFF. The DNA for the CDR3 is TGCAGCGTTGACAGGATGAACACTGAAGCTTTCTTT.

The chain carries TRBV20-1 and TRBJ2-6, with D unclear. V was cut by 3 bases and J by 2 bases, with 2 bases left in between. CDR1 is DFQATT, CDR2 SNEGSKA, per germline (reference sequence). This CDR3 has 12 amino acids. The chain's CDR3 is CSASPGANVLTF. The DNA for the CDR3 is TGCAGTGCTAGCCCTGGGGCCAACGTCCTGACTTTC.

Regarding this clonotype: Germline and junction disagree at one end, which may indicate a read error. The chain is built from TRBV28 and TRBJ2-7, with 11 bases identical to TRBD2. Germline lookup yields CDR1 MDHEN and CDR2 SYDVKM. The CDR3 sequence is 13 residues long. Written as DNA, the CDR3 is TGTGCCAGCAGTTTACGACTAGCGGGGTCCAGGGACTTC. It yields the protein CASSLRLAGSRDF.

The CDR3 nucleotides read TGCGCCAGCAGCTCACCGGGGGATACGCAGTATTTT. Translated: CASSSPGDTQYF. V usage is TRBV5-1 and J usage is TRBJ2-3; D may be TRBD2 (5 bases). The CDR3 has 12 residues. Per germline, CDR1 SGHRS and CDR2 YFSETQ. The V end lost 3 bases, the J end lost 6 bases, and 8 bases lay between the germline ends.

CDR3 bases: TGTGCCAGCAGTTCAGGACTAGTGTACGAGCAGTACTTC. Its translation: CASSSGLVYEQYF. The J gene is TRBJ2-7, the V gene TRBV6-6; 7 bases map to TRBD2. Unmatched junction bases numbered 4, after V lost 4 bases and J lost 4 bases. Germline CDR1 and CDR2: MNHNY and SVGAGI (reference sequence). The CDR3 extends over 13 amino acids.

This clonotype was observed a few times. J is TRBJ1-1 and V is TRBV5-1; perhaps TRBD1 as D (5 bases). Germline CDR1 reads SGHRS; CDR2 reads YFSETQ. This CDR3 has 16 residues. With 6 bases removed from V and 5 bases from J, the gap between germline ends came to 23 bases. CDR3 DNA sequence: TGCGCCAGCATCCCTGTCTCCGGGGGAGGTTGGACTGAAGCTTTCTTT. Its protein is CASIPVSGGGWTEAFF.

This clonotype showed up just once. The rearrangement joins TRBV25-1 to TRBJ1-2; 8 nucleotides align to TRBD1. CDR3 size: 16 residues. CDR1 and CDR2 (germline): MGHDK, SYGVNS. After removal of 1 base from V and 8 bases from J, the junction contained 12 bases not matched to a gene. CDR3 bases: TGTGCCAGCAGTGAATGGGGCAGGGGGCGGGGCGGGGGCTACACCTTC. Its protein product is CASSEWGRGRGGGYTF.

The gene calls are TRBV7-2 and TRBJ1-4; 7 bases are a match to TRBD1. CDR1 is SGHTA, CDR2 FQGNSA, per germline. The V and J ends lost 2 bases and 8 bases, in that order; junction bases with no gene match: 8. The CDR3 consists of 15 residues. CDR3 residues: CASSLRAGGREKLFF. CDR3 nucleotides: TGTGCCAGCAGCTTAAGGGCAGGGGGACGGGAAAAACTGTTTTTT.

This clonotype was seen a few times. The gene calls are TRBV5-1 and TRBJ2-7; TRBD2 matches at 9 bases. Losses at the gene ends were 0 bases for V and 2 bases for J; bases not matched to a gene: 3. This CDR3 is built from 15 residues. Looked up from germline, CDR1 is SGHRS and CDR2 is YFSETQ. The CDR3 DNA sequence: TGCGCCAGCAGCTTGGGACTAGCGGTAACCTACGAGCAGTACTTC. Translation: CASSLGLAVTYEQYF.

The sample holds one count of this clonotype. The chain is built from TRBV18 and TRBJ2-7; TRBD1 might be the D (6 bases). The germline V and J ends were trimmed by 0 bases and 3 bases, with 15 bases remaining between them. CDR3 size: 16 residues. Germline V gives CDR1 KGHSH, CDR2 LQKENI. CDR3 nucleotides: TGTGCCAGCTCACCACCTCTAAGGGGGAAAGGCTACGAGCAGTACTTC. Its protein is CASSPPLRGKGYEQYF.

A few counts support this clonotype. V usage is TRBV9 and J usage is TRBJ2-7, with TRBD2 identical over 7 bases. The length of the CDR3 is 14 residues. Trimming took 4 bases from V and 2 from J; bases not matched to a gene: 6. Germline-derived CDR1 and CDR2 are SGDLS and YYNGEE. The CDR3: CASSQSGKAYEQYF. DNA for the CDR3: TGTGCCAGCAGCCAAAGCGGGAAAGCCTACGAGCAGTACTTC.

Only a few counts were recorded for this clonotype. The chain links TRBV4-3 to TRBJ2-3, with 10 bases identical to TRBD2. Germline assignment: CDR1 LGHNA and CDR2 YSLEER. The CDR3 spans 18 residues. J was trimmed by 0 bases and V by 4 bases; bases with no gene match: 10. The CDR3 spells CASSPGLAGAFSTDTQYF. The CDR3 DNA follows: TGCGCCAGCAGCCCGGGGCTAGCGGGGGCCTTTAGCACAGATACGCAGTATTTT.

The rearrangement joins TRBV18 to TRBJ2-3; D gene unclear. V lost 0 bases and J 1 base, leaving 8 bases between the germline ends. CDR3 length: 15 amino acids. Germline V gives CDR1 KGHSH, CDR2 LQKENI. The CDR3 nucleotides are TGTGCCAGCTCACCACCGAACAGTGGCACAGATACGCAGTATTTT. Its protein is CASSPPNSGTDTQYF. The full variable domain, completed using reference TRBV18 and TRBJ2-3, is NAGVMQNPRHLVRRRGQEARLRCSPMKGHSHVYWYRQLPEEGLKFMVYLQKENIIDESGMPKERFSAEFPKEGPSILRIQQVVRGDSAAYFCASSPPNSGTDTQYFGPGTRLTVL.

This clonotype was seen more than once but under ten times. The chain couples TRBV20-1 to TRBJ2-1; 11 bases line up with TRBD2. This CDR3 spans 14 amino acids. Germline-derived CDR1 and CDR2 are DFQATT and SNEGSKA (reference sequence). V was clipped by 4 bases and J by 7 bases; unmatched bases: 6. The CDR3 region is CSATSGGRENEQFF. The CDR3 DNA reads TGCAGTGCTACTAGCGGGGGGCGTGAAAATGAGCAGTTCTTC.

This clonotype was seen a few times. The gene calls are TRBV28 and TRBJ2-3; D possibly corresponds to TRBD1 (7 bases). Trimming shortened V by 10 bases and J by 0 bases, and 14 bases separated the two germline ends. Germline CDR1 and CDR2: MDHEN and SYDVKM. The CDR3 totals 14 residues. The CDR3 nucleotides read TGTGCCATCACGACAGGGACTAGCACAGATACGCAGTATTTT. Translation gives CAITTGTSTDTQYF.